Shown below are 14 T cell receptor beta chains from a single sample sequenced in a study of blood T cell repertoires in COVID-19. The assay was immunoSEQ multiplex PCR, and TCRdb's table has in-frame clones only and misses some. Of more than 25,000 clones listed, 65% to 90% are singletons. The sequenced sample consisted of peripheral blood. The receptor set was obtained from a man in his fifties or sixties with active COVID-19.

About this clone: Other DNA sequences in the same sample also yield this CDR3. This chain links TRBV6-5 with TRBJ2-7; D may be TRBD2 (6 bases). Per the germline V gene, CDR1 is MNHEY and CDR2 is SVGAGI. The CDR3 loop spans 15 amino acids. V dropped 5 bases and J dropped 5 bases, with 19 bases sitting between them. CDR3 coding DNA: TGTGCCAGCAGTAGAACCGGGACTGTGCTCCACGAGCAGTACTTC. Protein: CASSRTGTVLHEQYF.

The genes are TRBV18 and TRBJ2-1; maybe TRBD1 (6 bases). This CDR3 is built from 15 residues. Germline-derived CDR1 and CDR2 are KGHSH and LQKENI. V dropped 6 bases and J dropped 4 bases, with 16 bases sitting between them. The CDR3 nucleotides read TGTGCCAGCTCTCTTCCCGTGGGGGCGTACAATGAGCAGTTCTTC. This gives the protein CASSLPVGAYNEQFF.

The rearrangement joins TRBV5-4 to TRBJ1-4; 8 bases are shared with TRBD1. V lost 0 bases, J lost 7 bases, and 5 bases stayed unmatched. Germline-derived CDR1 and CDR2 are SGHNT and YYREEE (reference sequence). The CDR3 extends over 15 amino acids. CDR3 loop: CASSLAFTGGEKLFF. The CDR3 coding sequence is TGTGCCAGCAGCTTGGCCTTCACAGGGGGTGAAAAACTGTTTTTT. Supplemented by reference TRBV5-4 and TRBJ1-4, the full variable domain reads ETGVTQSPTHLIKTRGQQVTLRCSSQSGHNTVSWYQQALGQGPQFIFQYYREEENGRGNFPPRFSGLQFPNYSSELNVNALELDDSALYLCASSLAFTGGEKLFFGSGTQLSVL.

J is TRBJ1-6 and V is TRBV28; D perhaps matches TRBD1 (5 bases). The CDR3 spans 15 residues. Germline V gives CDR1 MDHEN, CDR2 SYDVKM. The V and J ends lost 3 bases and 0 bases respectively, with 6 bases between them. The CDR3 loop reads CASSFDSSYNSPLHF. CDR3 coding DNA: TGTGCCAGCAGTTTTGACAGCTCCTATAATTCACCCCTCCACTTT. The entire variable domain, with the rest obtained from reference TRBV28 and TRBJ1-6, is as follows: DVKVTQSSRYLVKRTGEKVFLECVQDMDHENMFWYRQDPGLGLRLIYFSYDVKMKEKGDIPEGYSVSREKKERFSLILESASTNQTSMYLCASSFDSSYNSPLHFGNGTRLTVT.

J is TRBJ2-1 and V is TRBV20-1, with D possibly matching TRBD1 (5 bases). The V end was cut by 6 bases, the J end by 7 bases, with 7 bases between. CDR1 is DFQATT, CDR2 SNEGSKA, per germline (reference sequence). The CDR3 runs to 10 residues. DNA for the CDR3: TGCAGTGCCAGGGAAAATGAGCAGTTCTTC. Protein product: CSARENEQFF.

The chain couples TRBV6-6 to TRBJ2-7, with 7 bases that match TRBD2. CDR1 MNHNY and CDR2 SVGAGI come from the germline V gene (reference sequence). The CDR3 contains 14 residues. CDR3 nucleotide sequence: TGTGCCAGCACTTACGGGGGGAGCTCCTACGAGCAGTACGTC. Translation gives CASTYGGSSYEQYV.

The chain combines TRBV5-8 with TRBJ1-5, with TRBD1 as a possible D gene (5 bases). The CDR3 contains 14 residues. Germline values: CDR1 SGHTS, CDR2 YDEGEE. V lost 0 bases and J lost 3, with 7 bases in between. The CDR3 coding sequence is TGTGCCAGCAGCTTGGGACAGTACAATCAGCCCCAGCATTTT. This gives the protein CASSLGQYNQPQHF.

The rearrangement uses TRBV11-3 and TRBJ2-3; possibly TRBD2 for D (6 bases). V lost 5 bases and J 2 bases, leaving 14 bases between the germline ends. The CDR3 is made up of 15 amino acids. Per the germline V gene, CDR1 is SGHNT and CDR2 is YENEEA. The DNA of the CDR3 is TGTGCCAGCAGCATCATGGGACTTCACACAGATACGCAGTATTTT. It is translated as CASSIMGLHTDTQYF.

The V and J genes are TRBV5-1 and TRBJ2-7, with 7 bases that match TRBD2. Germline V gene sequence: CDR1 SGHRS, CDR2 YFSETQ. This CDR3 comprises 15 residues. The trim removed 0 bases at V and 7 bases at J, leaving 10 bases unmatched. The CDR3 sequence is CASSLVTGGSGEQYV. DNA of the CDR3: TGCGCCAGCAGCTTGGTAACGGGAGGATCGGGGGAGCAGTACGTC.

V usage is TRBV6-5 and J usage is TRBJ1-2, with D perhaps matching TRBD1 (5 bases). Trimming took off 0 bases at V and 2 bases at J, with 10 bases between the two ends. Germline lookup yields CDR1 MNHEY and CDR2 SVGAGI. The CDR3 sequence is 15 residues long. The CDR3 DNA sequence: TGTGCCAGCAGTTACTCGAGGCGGGGGAACTATGGCTACACCTTC. Its protein is CASSYSRRGNYGYTF.

This sequence joins TRBV5-1 and TRBJ2-1, with TRBD2 matching 9 bases. The germline CDR1 and CDR2 sequences are SGHRS and YFSETQ. The CDR3 loop spans 17 amino acids. The V and J ends lost 0 bases and 4 bases, in that order; junction bases with no gene match: 8. For the CDR3, the DNA is TGCGCCAGCAGCTTGGCCGTACTTGCGGGAGGGTACAATGAGCAGTTCTTC. As protein: CASSLAVLAGGYNEQFF.

J is TRBJ2-3 and V is TRBV20-1; D is ambiguous. Deletions cut 6 bases from V and 5 bases from J, with 9 bases between. This CDR3 region has 11 residues. Germline CDR1 is DFQATT and CDR2 is SNEGSKA (reference sequence). The CDR3, as DNA: TGCAGTGCCCTTACGCGAGATACGCAGTATTTT. It translates to CSALTRDTQYF.

In DNA form, the CDR3 reads TGCGCCAGCAGTCAGGGCACGTACCGAGAAAAACTGTTTTTT. This translates into CASSQGTYREKLFF. The chain carries TRBV5-1 and TRBJ1-4, with a weak D call TRBD1 (5 bases). CDR1 SGHRS and CDR2 YFSETQ come from the germline V gene. Trimming cost V 5 bases and J 8 bases, with 16 bases left between them. This CDR3 region has 14 residues.

J is TRBJ2-3 and V is TRBV9; 9 positions agree with TRBD2. Germline CDR1 is SGDLS and CDR2 is YYNGEE. The CDR3 has 13 residues. Trimming at V came to 5 bases and at J to 6 bases, leaving 4 bases not matched to a gene. CDR3 DNA: TGTGCCAGCAGTATTAGCGGGAGTGATACGCAGTATTTT. Protein product: CASSISGSDTQYF.